The clone carrying this TCR beta chain was counted a single time. The antigen remains unidentified. The sample originates from a study of T cell responses to AZD1222 COVID-19 vaccine. Study-level results: Regions left unmutated in variants are reportedly the target of nearly half of spike-specific TCRs. Donor demographics were predominantly white British with a female majority; clonal diversity may be underestimated.

Trimming pared 4 bases from V and 3 bases from J, leaving 10 bases between. Germline V gives CDR1 MNHEY, CDR2 SMNVEV (reference sequence). This CDR3 comprises 14 residues. Method: immunoSEQ multiplex PCR; TCRdb's copy keeps in-frame clones and lacks some. The sample has about 150,000 clones, more than 85% seen once. This sequence joins TRBV27 and TRBJ2-1; D not resolved. The sequence was obtained from an adult in good health. The material sequenced was peripheral blood, taken on day 0 of AZD1222 vaccination. As DNA, the CDR3 is TGTGCCAGCAGTTCCCTAGGAAACTACAATGAGCAGTTCTTC. Translating gives CASSSLGNYNEQFF.